This T cell receptor (beta chain) originates from a study of CD8+ T cells in alopecia areata. Findings and limits, study-wide: Scalp lesions, especially in alopecia totalis/universalis, had higher clonality than normal scalp.

Sequencing used cDNA as its template, made by extracting RNA and reverse transcribing it. Measured with immunoSEQ multiplex PCR; TCRdb has only the in-frame clones, and not every one. The sample records fewer than 200,000 clones, around 60% being singletons. This clone was observed at least ten times. Its target is not known. The junction departs from the called germline gene at one end, perhaps through a read error. Germline lookup yields CDR1 SGDLS and CDR2 YYNGEE. This CDR3 region has 9 residues. The treatment here: oral pan-JAK inhibitor, 5-10 mg twice daily. Alopecia areata patients had lesional scalp punch biopsies and peripheral blood taken from them.

The specimen was CD4+ T cells sorted from blood, collected at week 24, from a patient treated with tofacitinib. The origin of this receptor is a human donor with alopecia areata. The chain joins TRBV9 to TRBJ1-1; D is uncertain. In DNA form, the CDR3 reads TGTGCCAGCAGCGTCCCCCATTTATTT. It is translated as CASSVPHLF.